This entry is about one TCR beta chain. The record originates from a study of HIV-infected patients and healthy controls. This CDR3 comprises 13 residues. TCRdb processed the 5' RACE reads anew with MiXCR; each CDR3 protein has one entry. The sample lists 60,000 to 75,000 distinct CDR3 sequences, roughly a sixth occurring once. The TCR originated in a human donor in good health. The specimen was CD4+ T cells from blood. This sequence joins TRBV21-1 and TRBJ2-1; TRBD1, the D gene given by the table, was not confirmed from the DNA. TRBV21-1 constitutes a pseudogene. CDR3 nucleotide sequence: TGTGCCAGCAGCACCCTGACAGGTTATGAGCAGTTCTTC. Amino acids: CASSTLTGYEQFF.